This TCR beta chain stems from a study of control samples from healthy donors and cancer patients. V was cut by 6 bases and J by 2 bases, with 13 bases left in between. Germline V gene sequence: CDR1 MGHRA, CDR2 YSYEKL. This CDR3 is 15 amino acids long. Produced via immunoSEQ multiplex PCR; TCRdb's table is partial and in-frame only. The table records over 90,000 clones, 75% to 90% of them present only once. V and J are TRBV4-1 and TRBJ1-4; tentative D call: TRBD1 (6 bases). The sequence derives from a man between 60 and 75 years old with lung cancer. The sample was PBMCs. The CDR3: CASSRAGHTNEKLFF. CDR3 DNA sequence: TGCGCCAGCAGTCGCGCGGGACACACTAATGAAAAACTGTTTTTT.